Sequencing of this TCR beta chain was carried out in a study of T cell responses to AZD1222 COVID-19 vaccine. General study points: Spike was spanned by vaccine-associated CD4 TCRs, which were dominant at 160-218 and 743-854. Reports say nearly half of spike-specific TCRs go after unmutated variant regions.

V lost 6 bases to trimming and J lost 4 bases, with 15 bases between them. Germline lookup yields CDR1 MDHEN and CDR2 SYDVKM. This CDR3 comprises 14 residues. The repertoire was sequenced with immunoSEQ multiplex PCR; TCRdb's copy has only in-frame clones and lacks some. The sample contains 120,000 or so clones, around 90% of which appear only once. Notes on this clone: What it recognizes is unknown.

The V gene is TRBV28, the J gene TRBJ1-2; D perhaps matches TRBD1 (5 bases). This material consisted of peripheral blood, taken on day 0 of MenACWY control vaccination. The receptor comes from an adult in good health. The CDR3 is CASRWGDRPYGYTF. The DNA of the CDR3 is TGTGCCAGCAGGTGGGGGGACCGGCCCTATGGCTACACCTTC.